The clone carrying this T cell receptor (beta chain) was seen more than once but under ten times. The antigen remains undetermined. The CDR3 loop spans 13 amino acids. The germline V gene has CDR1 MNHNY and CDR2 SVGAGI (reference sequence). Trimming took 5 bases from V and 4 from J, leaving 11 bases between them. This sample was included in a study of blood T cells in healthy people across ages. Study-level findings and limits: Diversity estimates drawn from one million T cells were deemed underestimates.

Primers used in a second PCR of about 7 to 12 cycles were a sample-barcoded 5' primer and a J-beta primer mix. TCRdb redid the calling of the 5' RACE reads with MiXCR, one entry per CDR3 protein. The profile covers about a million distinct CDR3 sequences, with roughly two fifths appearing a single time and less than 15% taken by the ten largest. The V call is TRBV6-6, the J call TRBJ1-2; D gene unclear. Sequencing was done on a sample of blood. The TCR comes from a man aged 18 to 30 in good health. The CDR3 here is CASSTEGSYGYTF. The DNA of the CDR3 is TGTGCCAGCAGTACGGAGGGATCCTATGGCTACACCTTC.